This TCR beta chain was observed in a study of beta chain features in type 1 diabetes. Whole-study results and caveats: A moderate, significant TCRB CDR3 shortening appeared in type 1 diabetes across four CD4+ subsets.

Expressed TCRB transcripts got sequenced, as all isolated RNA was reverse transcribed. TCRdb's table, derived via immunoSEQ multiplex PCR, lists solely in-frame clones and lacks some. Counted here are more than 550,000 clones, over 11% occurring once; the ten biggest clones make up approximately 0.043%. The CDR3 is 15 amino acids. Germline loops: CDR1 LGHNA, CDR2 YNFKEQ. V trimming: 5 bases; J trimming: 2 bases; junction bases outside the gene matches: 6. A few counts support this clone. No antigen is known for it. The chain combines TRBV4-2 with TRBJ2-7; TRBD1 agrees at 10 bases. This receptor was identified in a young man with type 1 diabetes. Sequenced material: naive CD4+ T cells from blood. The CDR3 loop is CASSDRTGGTYEQYF. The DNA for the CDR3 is TGTGCCAGCAGCGACCGGACAGGGGGGACCTACGAGCAGTACTTC.